The rows below give T cell receptor beta chains drawn from one sample of a study of T cell responses to AZD1222 COVID-19 vaccine. Some clones are missing from TCRdb's copy, which holds only in-frame ones; the method was immunoSEQ multiplex PCR. The sample consists of approximately 200,000 clones, 75% to 90% of them appearing once. Specimen: peripheral blood, collected on day 0 of MenACWY control vaccination. All receptors come from an adult in good health. Both conserved end residues are part of each CDR3. Fields, in order: J gene, clone size, D gene, V gene, CDR3 length, CDR3 protein, CDR3 DNA. The D gene is left open where the match is weak. Size tells how often a clone was seen (once, few, many) or the class of an expanded clone, and some rows leave it out.

TRBJ2-3	NA	TRBD2	TRBV2	16	CAREASGRARSDTQYF	TGTGCCAGAGAGGCTAGCGGGAGGGCCAGGTCAGATACGCAGTATTTT
TRBJ2-7	NA	NA	TRBV5-6	13	CASSLTGTYEQYF	TGTGCCAGCAGCCTCACAGGGACCTACGAGCAGTACTTC
TRBJ1-1	NA	TRBD1	TRBV28	13	CASRRRGRTEAFF	TGTGCCAGCAGACGCAGGGGGAGGACTGAAGCTTTCTTT
TRBJ2-3	NA	NA	TRBV7-3	13	CASSLGTTDTQYF	TGTGCCAGCAGCTTAGGTACCACAGATACGCAGTATTTT
TRBJ1-5	NA	TRBD1	TRBV6-1	14	CASSSGQGNQPQHF	TGTGCCAGCAGTTCCGGACAGGGGAATCAGCCCCAGCATTTT
TRBJ2-1	NA	TRBD1	TRBV6-5	15	CASSPGQGGGNEQFF	TGTGCCAGCAGTCCAGGACAGGGGGGGGGCAATGAGCAGTTCTTC
TRBJ2-1	few	NA	TRBV5-5	15	CASSMDSPDYNEQFF	TGTGCCAGCAGCATGGACAGCCCGGACTACAATGAGCAGTTCTTC
TRBJ2-1	NA	NA	TRBV18	13	CASSPDSYNEQFF	TGTGCCAGCTCACCCGACAGCTACAATGAGCAGTTCTTC
TRBJ1-1	few	NA	TRBV7-9	13	CASSLRENTEAFF	TGTGCCAGCAGCTTAAGGGAGAACACTGAAGCTTTCTTT
TRBJ1-2	once	NA	TRBV7-2	14	CASSLGGREGGYTF	TGTGCCAGCAGCTTAGGGGGGCGCGAGGGTGGCTACACCTTC
TRBJ2-1	NA	TRBD1	TRBV6-1	14	CASSEIGDRNEQFF	TGTGCCAGCAGTGAGATTGGGGACAGAAATGAGCAGTTCTTC
TRBJ1-5	NA	NA	TRBV5-6	12	CASSGGAQPQHF	TGTGCCAGCAGCGGGGGGGCCCAGCCCCAGCATTTT
TRBJ2-1	NA	TRBD2	TRBV30	15	CAWSPLAGAYNEQFF	TGTGCCTGGAGCCCCCTAGCGGGAGCGTACAATGAGCAGTTCTTC
TRBJ2-3	NA	NA	TRBV6-1	17	CASSEGRVAALTDTQYF	TGTGCCAGCAGTGAGGGTCGAGTAGCGGCCCTCACAGATACGCAGTATTTT
TRBJ2-7	few	NA	TRBV19	15	CASRRGAGEGYEQYF	TGTGCCAGTCGCAGGGGGGCGGGAGAAGGCTACGAGCAGTACTTC
TRBJ2-5	once	NA	TRBV19	13	CASSIGTRETQYF	TGTGCCAGTAGTATAGGGACGAGAGAGACCCAGTACTTC
TRBJ2-3	NA	TRBD2	TRBV5-1	14	CASSGGNPTDTQYF	TGCGCCAGTAGCGGGGGGAACCCCACAGATACGCAGTATTTT
TRBJ1-5	NA	NA	TRBV19	14	CASSSYGAAQPQHF	TGTGCCAGTAGTTCCTACGGGGCGGCTCAGCCCCAGCATTTT
TRBJ2-7	NA	NA	TRBV5-1	13	CASSLDVIYEQYF	TGCGCCAGCAGCTTAGACGTTATCTACGAGCAGTACTTC
TRBJ1-6	NA	NA	TRBV7-2	12	CASSLNSSPLHF	TGTGCCAGCAGCTTAAATAGTTCACCCCTCCACTTT
TRBJ2-1	NA	NA	TRBV24-1	15	CATSDSGQPYNEQFF	TGTGCCACCAGTGACAGCGGACAGCCTTACAATGAGCAGTTCTTC
TRBJ1-1	NA	NA	TRBV19	13	CASSGQGGTEAFF	TGTGCCAGTAGTGGGCAGGGAGGCACTGAAGCTTTCTTT
TRBJ2-3	NA	NA	TRBV9	14	CASSGSGLLDTQYF	TGTGCCAGCAGCGGTAGCGGACTTTTGGATACGCAGTATTTT
TRBJ2-7	NA	TRBD1	TRBV6-2/TRBV6-3	12	CASSGQVNEQYF	TGTGCCAGCAGTGGACAGGTTAACGAGCAGTACTTC
TRBJ2-1	NA	NA	TRBV7-2	13	CASSYGDDNEQFF	TGTGCCAGCAGCTACGGGGACGACAATGAGCAGTTCTTC
TRBJ2-2	NA	TRBD2	TRBV7-3	16	CASSLGGAPGGGELFF	TGTGCCAGCAGCTTAGGCGGGGCCCCGGGAGGCGGGGAGCTGTTTTTT
TRBJ2-3	NA	NA	TRBV5-1	16	CASSWPQGIRTDTQYF	TGCGCCAGCAGCTGGCCTCAGGGGATCAGGACAGATACGCAGTATTTT
TRBJ1-1	once	TRBD1	TRBV18	14	CASSRDGGTAEAFF	TGTGCCAGCTCCCGGGACGGAGGGACAGCCGAAGCTTTCTTT
TRBJ1-1	NA	NA	TRBV4-2	13	CASSQPGDTEAFF	TGTGCCAGCAGCCAACCTGGGGATACTGAAGCTTTCTTT